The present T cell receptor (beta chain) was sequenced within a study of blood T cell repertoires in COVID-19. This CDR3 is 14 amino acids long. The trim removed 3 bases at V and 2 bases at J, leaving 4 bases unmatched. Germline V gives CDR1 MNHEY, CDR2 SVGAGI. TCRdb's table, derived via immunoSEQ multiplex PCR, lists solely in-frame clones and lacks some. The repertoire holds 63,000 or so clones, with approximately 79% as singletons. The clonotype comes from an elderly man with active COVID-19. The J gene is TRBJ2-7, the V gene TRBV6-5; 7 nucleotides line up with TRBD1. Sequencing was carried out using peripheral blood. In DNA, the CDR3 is TGTGCCAGCAGTTATTTTCAGGGGGCCTACGAGCAGTACTTC. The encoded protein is CASSYFQGAYEQYF.